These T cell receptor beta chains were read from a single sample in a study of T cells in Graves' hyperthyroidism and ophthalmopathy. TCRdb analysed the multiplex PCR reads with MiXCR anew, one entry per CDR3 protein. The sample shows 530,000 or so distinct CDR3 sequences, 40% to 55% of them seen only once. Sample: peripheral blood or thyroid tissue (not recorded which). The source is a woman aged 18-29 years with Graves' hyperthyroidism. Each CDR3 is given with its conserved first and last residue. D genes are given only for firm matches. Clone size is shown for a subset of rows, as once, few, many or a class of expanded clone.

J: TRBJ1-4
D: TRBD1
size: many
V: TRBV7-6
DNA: TGTGCCAGCAGCGAGGACAGGGGGCTTGAAAAACTGTTTTTT
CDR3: CASSEDRGLEKLFF

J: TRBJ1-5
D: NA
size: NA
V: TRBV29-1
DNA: TGCAGTTGGGGCGACAATCAGCCCCAGCATTTT
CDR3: CSWGDNQPQHF

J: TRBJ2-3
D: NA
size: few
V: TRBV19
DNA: TGTGCCAGTAGCAGGGGTCGGTACACAGATACGCAGTATTTT
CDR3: CASSRGRYTDTQYF

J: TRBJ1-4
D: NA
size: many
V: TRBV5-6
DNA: TGTGCCAGCAGCTTGTTGTCCCCCGGCGGTGAAAAACTGTTTTTT
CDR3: CASSLLSPGGEKLFF

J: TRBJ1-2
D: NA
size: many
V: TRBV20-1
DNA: TGCAGTGCTAGAGATGGAACGCAATTCCCCTATGGCTACACCTTC
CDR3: CSARDGTQFPYGYTF

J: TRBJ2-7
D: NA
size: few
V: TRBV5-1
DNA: TGCGCCAGCACGCCGAAAGAAACCGACGAGCAGTACTTC
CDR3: CASTPKETDEQYF

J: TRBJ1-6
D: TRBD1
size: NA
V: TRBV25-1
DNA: TGTGCTAGCTTTCCGACAGGGAGCTCACCCCTCCACTTT
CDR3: CASFPTGSSPLHF

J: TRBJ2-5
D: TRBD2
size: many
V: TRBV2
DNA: TGTGCCAGCAGGACCGGGACTAGCGAAGAGACCCAGTACTTC
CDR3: CASRTGTSEETQYF

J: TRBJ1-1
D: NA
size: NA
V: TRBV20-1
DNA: TGCAGTGCTTACAGACTAGCGGGATCCTACAATGAAGCTTTCTTT
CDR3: CSAYRLAGSYNEAFF

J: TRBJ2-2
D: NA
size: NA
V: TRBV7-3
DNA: TGTGCCAGCAGCTTAAATTCTGGGGAGCTGTTTTTT
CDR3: CASSLNSGELFF

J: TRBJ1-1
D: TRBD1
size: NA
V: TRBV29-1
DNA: TGCAGCAGCCCACGGACAGGGTCGATCACTGAAGCTTTCTTT
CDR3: CSSPRTGSITEAFF

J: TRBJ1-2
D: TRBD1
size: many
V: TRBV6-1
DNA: TGTGCCAGCAGTGAAGCAATGGAGGGGACAGGGGGCTACACCTTC
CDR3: CASSEAMEGTGGYTF

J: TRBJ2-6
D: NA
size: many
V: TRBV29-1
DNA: TGCAGCGCCCCCGGGTCCTCTGGGGCCAACGTCCTGACTTTC
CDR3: CSAPGSSGANVLTF

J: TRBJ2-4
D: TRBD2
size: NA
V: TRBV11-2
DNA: TGTGCCAGCAGCGCCCCGGGACTAGCGGGAGGGCCATGGTACTTC
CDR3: CASSAPGLAGGPWYF

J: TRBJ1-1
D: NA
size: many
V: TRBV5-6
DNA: TGTGCCAGCAGCTTGGGAGGGGCGAACACTGAAGCTTTCTTT
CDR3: CASSLGGANTEAFF

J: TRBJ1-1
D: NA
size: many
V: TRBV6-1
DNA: TGTGCCAGCAGTGAAGGGACCCTGGGCACTGAAGCTTTCTTT
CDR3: CASSEGTLGTEAFF

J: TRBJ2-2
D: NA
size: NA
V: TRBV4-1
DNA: TGCGCCAGCAGCCACGAACTATCGAACACCGGGGAGCTGTTTTTT
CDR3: CASSHELSNTGELFF

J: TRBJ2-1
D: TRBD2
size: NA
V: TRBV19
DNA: TGTGCCAGTAGTCTTATGCTAGCGGGAGTCAATGAGCAGTTCTTC
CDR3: CASSLMLAGVNEQFF

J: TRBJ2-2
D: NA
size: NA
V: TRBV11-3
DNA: TGTGCCAGCAGCTTAGTTAGCTTCGGGTCCGGGGAGCTGTTTTTT
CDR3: CASSLVSFGSGELFF

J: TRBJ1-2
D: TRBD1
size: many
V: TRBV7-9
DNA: TGTGCCAGCAGCTCGGATAACAGGGGGCGCTTCTATGGCTACACCTTC
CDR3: CASSSDNRGRFYGYTF

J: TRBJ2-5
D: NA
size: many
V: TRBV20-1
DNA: TGCAGTGCTAGAGTCATCGGAGGGCCCCAAGAGACCCAGTACTTC
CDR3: CSARVIGGPQETQYF

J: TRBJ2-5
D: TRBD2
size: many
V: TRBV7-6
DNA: TGTGCCAGCAGCCCAGAAGCGGGAACAGAGACCCAGTACTTC
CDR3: CASSPEAGTETQYF

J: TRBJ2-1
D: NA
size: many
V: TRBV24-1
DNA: TGTGCCACCAGTGATGCAACCACAGGCAATGAGCAGTTCTTC
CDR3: CATSDATTGNEQFF

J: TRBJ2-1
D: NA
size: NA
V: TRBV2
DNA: TGTGCCAGCGGCCGGGGCAATGAGCAGTTCTTC
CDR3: CASGRGNEQFF

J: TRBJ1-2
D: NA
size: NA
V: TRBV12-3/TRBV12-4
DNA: TGTGCCAGCACCTTATCGGCACAACCTAACTATGGCTACACCTTC
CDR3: CASTLSAQPNYGYTF

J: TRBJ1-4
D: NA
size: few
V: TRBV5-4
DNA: TGTGCCAGCAGCTTGGCAGGCACAGGGAGTGAAAAACTGTTTTTT
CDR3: CASSLAGTGSEKLFF

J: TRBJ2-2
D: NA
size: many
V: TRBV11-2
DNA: TGTGCCAGCAGCCCCTTGACCCTCCCCGGGGAGCTGTTTTTT
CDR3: CASSPLTLPGELFF

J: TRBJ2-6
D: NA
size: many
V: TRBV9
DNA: TGTGCCAGCAGCTCGCCTCTTAACTCTGGGGCCAACGTCCTGACTTTC
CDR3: CASSSPLNSGANVLTF

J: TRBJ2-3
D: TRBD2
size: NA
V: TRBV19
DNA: TGTGCCAGTAGTATAGGAACGACGAGCGGGAGGGGACATACGCAGTATTTT
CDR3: CASSIGTTSGRGHTQYF

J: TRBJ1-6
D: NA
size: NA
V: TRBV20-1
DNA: TGCAGTGCTAGAGATAGCGGGGCGCGGACCTATAATTCACCCCTCCACTTT
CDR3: CSARDSGARTYNSPLHF

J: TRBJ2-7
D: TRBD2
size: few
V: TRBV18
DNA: TGTGCCAGCTCACCACTAGCGGGAGGGGACGAGCAGTACTTC
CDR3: CASSPLAGGDEQYF

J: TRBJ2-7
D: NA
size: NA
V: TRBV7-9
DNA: TGTGCCAGCAGCTTCTCAGGGTTGTCCTACGAGCAGTACTTC
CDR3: CASSFSGLSYEQYF

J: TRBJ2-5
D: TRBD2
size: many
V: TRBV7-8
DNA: TGTGCCAGCAGCTTAGTACTAGCGGGAGAAGAGACCCAGTACTTC
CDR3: CASSLVLAGEETQYF

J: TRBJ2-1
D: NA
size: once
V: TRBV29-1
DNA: TGCAGCGTTGGTCCGCCGTCGAGCTCCTACAATGAGCGGTTCTTC
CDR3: CSVGPPSSSYNERFF

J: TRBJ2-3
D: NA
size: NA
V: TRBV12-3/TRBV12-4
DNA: TGTGCCAGCAACCCGGGACTGTTCACAGATACGCAGTATTTT
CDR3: CASNPGLFTDTQYF

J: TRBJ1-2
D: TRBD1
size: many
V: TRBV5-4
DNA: TGTGCCAGCAGTACCCCGGGACAGGGCCACCTTGGCTACACCTTC
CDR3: CASSTPGQGHLGYTF

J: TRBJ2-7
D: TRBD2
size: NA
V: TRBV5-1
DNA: TGCGCCAGCAGCTTGGTTAGCGGGAAACAGCAGTACTTC
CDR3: CASSLVSGKQQYF

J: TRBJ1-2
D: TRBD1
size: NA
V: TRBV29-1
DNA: TGCAGCGCTTGGACAGGGGGTGGAAACACCTTC
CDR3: CSAWTGGGNTF

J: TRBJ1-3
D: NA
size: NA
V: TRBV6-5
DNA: TGTGCCAGCAGTTACTCGGCGGCATCAAGCCGGAGCTCTGGAAACACCATATATTTT
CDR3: CASSYSAASSRSSGNTIYF

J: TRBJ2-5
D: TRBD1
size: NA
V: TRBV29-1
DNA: TGCAGCAAAGGGACAGGGGGCGTGGAGACCCAGTACTTC
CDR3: CSKGTGGVETQYF

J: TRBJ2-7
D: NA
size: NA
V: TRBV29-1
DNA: NA
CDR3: CSVRQGGSYSCEQYF

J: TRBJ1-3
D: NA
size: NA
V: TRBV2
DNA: TGTGCCAGCAGAGGACGGGGGACTGGAAACACCATATATTTT
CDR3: CASRGRGTGNTIYF

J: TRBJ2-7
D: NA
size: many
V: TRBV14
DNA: TGTGCCAGCAGCCAAGAAGTCTGGGGGGTAACCTACGAGCAGTACTTC
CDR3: CASSQEVWGVTYEQYF

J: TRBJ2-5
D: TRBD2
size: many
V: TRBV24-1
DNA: TGTGCCACCAGTGATCGCAGACTAGCGGGAGGAACGGAGACCCAGTACTTC
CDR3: CATSDRRLAGGTETQYF

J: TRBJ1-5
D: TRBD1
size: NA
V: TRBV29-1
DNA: TGCAGCTTCGACAGGGGGCCTCAGCCCCAGCATTTT
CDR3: CSFDRGPQPQHF

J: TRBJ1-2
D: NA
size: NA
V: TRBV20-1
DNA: TGCAGTGCTAGAGACGTGGGGAGATATGGCTACACCTTC
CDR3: CSARDVGRYGYTF

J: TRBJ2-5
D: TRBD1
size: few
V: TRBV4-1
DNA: TGCGCCAGCAGCCGGGGACAGGGAAAGGTTGGAGAGACCCAGTACTTC
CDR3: CASSRGQGKVGETQYF

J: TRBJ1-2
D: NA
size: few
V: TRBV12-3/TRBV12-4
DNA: TGTGCCAGCAGCCAAGACGCTCGGGGGGGGCTGCGCTATGGCTACACCTTC
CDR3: CASSQDARGGLRYGYTF

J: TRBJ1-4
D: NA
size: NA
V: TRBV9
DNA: TGTGCCAGCAGTTTTAGGGGAAAACTGTCTTTT
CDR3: CASSFRGKLSF

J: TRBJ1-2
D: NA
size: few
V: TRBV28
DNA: TGTGCCAGCAGTAATCTGGGTTATGGCTACACCTTC
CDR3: CASSNLGYGYTF

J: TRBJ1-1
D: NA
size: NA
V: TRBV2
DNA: TGTGCCCGCAGCCAACAGCTGAACACTGAAGCTTTCTTT
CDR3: CARSQQLNTEAFF

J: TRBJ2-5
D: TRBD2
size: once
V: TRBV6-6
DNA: TGTGCCAGCTACGGGGGCCACCAAGCGGGGGGGAGTTGGTCCCAGTACTTC
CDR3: CASYGGHQAGGSWSQYF

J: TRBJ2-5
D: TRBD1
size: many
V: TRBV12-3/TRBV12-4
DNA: TGTGCCAGCAGCAAGGGACAGAGAAGCGAGACCCAGTACTTC
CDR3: CASSKGQRSETQYF

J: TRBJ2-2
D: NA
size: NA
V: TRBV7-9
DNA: TGTGCCAGCAGCTCATTCACAGGGAACACCGGGGAGCTGTTTTTT
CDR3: CASSSFTGNTGELFF

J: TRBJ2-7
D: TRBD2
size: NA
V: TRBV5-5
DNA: TGCGCCAGCGAGCCGGGACTAGCGGCAAGCTCCTACGAGCAGTACTTC
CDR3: CASEPGLAASSYEQYF